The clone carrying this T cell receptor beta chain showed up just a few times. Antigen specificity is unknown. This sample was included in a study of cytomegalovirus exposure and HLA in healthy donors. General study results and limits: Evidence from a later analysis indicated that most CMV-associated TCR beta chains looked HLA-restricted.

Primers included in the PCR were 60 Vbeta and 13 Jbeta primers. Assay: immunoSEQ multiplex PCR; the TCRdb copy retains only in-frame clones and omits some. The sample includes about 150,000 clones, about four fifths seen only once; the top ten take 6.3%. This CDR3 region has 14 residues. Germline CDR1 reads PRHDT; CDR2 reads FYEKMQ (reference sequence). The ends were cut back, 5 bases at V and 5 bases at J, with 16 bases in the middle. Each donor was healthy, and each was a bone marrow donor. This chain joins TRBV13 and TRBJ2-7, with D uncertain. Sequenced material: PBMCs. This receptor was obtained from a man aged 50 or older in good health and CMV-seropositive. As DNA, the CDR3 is TGTGCCAGCAGCACCGGGTTTCAGAACCACGAGCAGTACTTC. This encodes CASSTGFQNHEQYF.